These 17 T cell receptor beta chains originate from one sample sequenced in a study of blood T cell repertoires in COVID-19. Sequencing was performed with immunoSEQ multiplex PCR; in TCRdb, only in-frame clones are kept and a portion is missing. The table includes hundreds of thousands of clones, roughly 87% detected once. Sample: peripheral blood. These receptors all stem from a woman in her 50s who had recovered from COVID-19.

Written as DNA, the CDR3 is TGTGCCAGTATAAGGACAGGCCACGGGGGCACTGAAGCTTTCTTT. Amino acid sequence: CASIRTGHGGTEAFF. V usage is TRBV19 and J usage is TRBJ1-1; the match to TRBD1 covers 7 bases. The CDR3 is made up of 15 amino acids. V trimming: 7 bases; J trimming: 4 bases; junction bases outside the gene matches: 12. Germline assignment: CDR1 LNHDA and CDR2 SQIVND (reference sequence).

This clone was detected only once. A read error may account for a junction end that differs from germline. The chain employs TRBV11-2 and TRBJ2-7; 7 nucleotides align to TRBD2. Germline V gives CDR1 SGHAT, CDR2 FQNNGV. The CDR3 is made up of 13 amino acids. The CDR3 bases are TGTGCCAGCAGCTTAGATCGGGCTAGCGGTAGACGCTTC. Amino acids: CASSLDRASGRRF.

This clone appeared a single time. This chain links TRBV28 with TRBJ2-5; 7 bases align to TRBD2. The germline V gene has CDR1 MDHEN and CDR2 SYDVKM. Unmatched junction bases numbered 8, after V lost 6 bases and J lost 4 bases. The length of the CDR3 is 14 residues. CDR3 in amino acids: CASRILGGRETQYF. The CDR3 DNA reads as TGTGCCAGCAGGATTCTAGGCGGGAGAGAGACCCAGTACTTC.

The CDR3 protein is CASSLSGLAEETQYF. DNA for the CDR3: TGCGCCAGCAGCCTCTCGGGACTAGCGGAAGAGACCCAGTACTTC. The rearrangement links TRBV5-1 to TRBJ2-5; 11 nucleotides match TRBD2. With 4 bases clipped from V and 3 bases from J, the junction kept 5 bases outside the gene matches. Germline CDR1 reads SGHRS; CDR2 reads YFSETQ. The CDR3 extends over 15 amino acids.

This CDR3 is CASSPLTFSYEQYF. DNA of the CDR3: TGTGCCAGCAGCCCCCTAACTTTTTCCTACGAGCAGTACTTC. The chain carries TRBV9 and TRBJ2-7; D gene ambiguous. The CDR3 extends over 14 amino acids. V was clipped by 4 bases and J by 1 base, with 12 bases between them. Germline V gives CDR1 SGDLS, CDR2 YYNGEE.

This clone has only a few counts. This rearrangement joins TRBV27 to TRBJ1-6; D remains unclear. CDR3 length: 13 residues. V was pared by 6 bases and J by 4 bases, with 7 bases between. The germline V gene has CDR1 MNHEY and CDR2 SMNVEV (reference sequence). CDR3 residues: CASSSLYNSPLHF. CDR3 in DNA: TGTGCCAGCAGCTCGTTGTATAATTCACCCCTCCACTTT.

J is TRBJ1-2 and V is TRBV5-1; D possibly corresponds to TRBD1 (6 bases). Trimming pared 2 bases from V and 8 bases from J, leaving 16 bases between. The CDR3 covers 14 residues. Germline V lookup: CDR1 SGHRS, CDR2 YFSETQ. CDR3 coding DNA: TGCGCCAGCAGCTTATCCCCAGGGGCGCGCGGCTACACCTTC. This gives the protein CASSLSPGARGYTF.

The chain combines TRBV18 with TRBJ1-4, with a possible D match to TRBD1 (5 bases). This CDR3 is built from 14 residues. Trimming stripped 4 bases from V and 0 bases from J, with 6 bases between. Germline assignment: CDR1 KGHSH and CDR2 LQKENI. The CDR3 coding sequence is TGTGCCAGCTCACAGACAGCAACTAATGAAAAACTGTTTTTT. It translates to CASSQTATNEKLFF.

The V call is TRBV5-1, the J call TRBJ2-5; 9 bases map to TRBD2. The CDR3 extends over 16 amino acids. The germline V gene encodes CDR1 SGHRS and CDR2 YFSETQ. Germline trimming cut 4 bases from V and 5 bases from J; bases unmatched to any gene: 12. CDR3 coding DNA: TGCGCCAGCAGCCTAGTAGCGGGAGCATCTATGGAGACCCAGTACTTC. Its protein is CASSLVAGASMETQYF.

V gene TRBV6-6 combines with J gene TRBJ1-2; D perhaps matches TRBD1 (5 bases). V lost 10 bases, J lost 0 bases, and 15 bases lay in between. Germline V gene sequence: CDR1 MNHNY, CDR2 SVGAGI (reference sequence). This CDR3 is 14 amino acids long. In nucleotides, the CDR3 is TGTGCCACCAAGGCCACAGGAGCTAACTATGGCTACACCTTC. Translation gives CATKATGANYGYTF.

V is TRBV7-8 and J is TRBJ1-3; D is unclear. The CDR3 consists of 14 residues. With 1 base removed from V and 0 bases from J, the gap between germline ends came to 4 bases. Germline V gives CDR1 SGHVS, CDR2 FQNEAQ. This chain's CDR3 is CASSLGHSGNTIYF. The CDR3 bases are TGTGCCAGCAGCTTAGGTCACTCTGGAAACACCATATATTTT.

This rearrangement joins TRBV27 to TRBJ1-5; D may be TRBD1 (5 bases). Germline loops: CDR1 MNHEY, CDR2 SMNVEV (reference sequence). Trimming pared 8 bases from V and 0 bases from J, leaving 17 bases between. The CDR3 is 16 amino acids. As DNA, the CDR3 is TGTGCCAGCTCACGGGGGAGGGGATATAGCAATCAGCCCCAGCATTTT. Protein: CASSRGRGYSNQPQHF.

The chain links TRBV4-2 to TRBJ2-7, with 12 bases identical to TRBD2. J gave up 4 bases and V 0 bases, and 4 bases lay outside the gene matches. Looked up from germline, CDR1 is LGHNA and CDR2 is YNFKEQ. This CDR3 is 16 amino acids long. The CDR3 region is CASSQESTSGGYEQYF. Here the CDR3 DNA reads TGTGCCAGCAGCCAAGAATCTACTAGCGGGGGGTACGAGCAGTACTTC.

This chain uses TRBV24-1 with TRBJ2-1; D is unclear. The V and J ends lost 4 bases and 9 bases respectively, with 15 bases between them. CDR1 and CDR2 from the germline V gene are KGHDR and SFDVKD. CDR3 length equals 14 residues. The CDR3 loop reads CATSETLVGGEQFF. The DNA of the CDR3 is TGTGCCACCAGTGAAACGTTAGTTGGTGGTGAGCAGTTCTTC.

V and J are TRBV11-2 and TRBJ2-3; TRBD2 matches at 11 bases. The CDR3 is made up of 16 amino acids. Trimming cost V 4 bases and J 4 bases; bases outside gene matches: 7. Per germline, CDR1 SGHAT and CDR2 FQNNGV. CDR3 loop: CASSSLAGGLPDTQYF. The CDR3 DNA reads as TGTGCCAGCAGCTCTCTAGCGGGGGGACTCCCAGATACGCAGTATTTT.

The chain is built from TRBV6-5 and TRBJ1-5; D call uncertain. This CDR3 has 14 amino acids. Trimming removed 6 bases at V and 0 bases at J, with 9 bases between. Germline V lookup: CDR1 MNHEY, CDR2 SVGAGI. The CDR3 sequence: CASRSRYSNQPQHF. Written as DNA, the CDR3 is TGTGCCAGCAGGAGTCGATATAGCAATCAGCCCCAGCATTTT.

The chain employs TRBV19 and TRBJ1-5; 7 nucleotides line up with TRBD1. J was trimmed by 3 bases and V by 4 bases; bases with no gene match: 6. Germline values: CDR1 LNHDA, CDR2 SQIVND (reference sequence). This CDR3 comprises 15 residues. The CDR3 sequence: CASSTDRRYNQPQHF. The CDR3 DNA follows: TGTGCCAGTAGTACGGACAGGCGTTACAATCAGCCCCAGCATTTT.